This T cell receptor beta chain was captured by sequencing in a study of CD8+CD57+ T cells in acquired aplastic anemia. Findings of the study overall: Approximately 30 was the count of CD8+ CDR3 sequences that patients shared with controls.

Patients picked for sequencing had shown CD8+CD57+ cell expansion detected by flow cytometry. By the time of blood sampling, patients had still received no therapy. TCR beta VDJ and CDR3 profiling used genomic DNA as template. TCRdb processed the reads anew with MiXCR; each CDR3 protein has one entry. This repertoire shows about half a million distinct CDR3 sequences, around 30% found once; its top ten account for about 0.8%. As concerns this clonotype: No antigen is known for it.

The sample consisted of sorted CD4+, CD8+, or CD8+CD57+ T cells (not recorded which) from PBMCs. The sequence derives from a human donor with aplastic anemia.

CDR3 sequence: CASSPERDSYEQYV. Here the CDR3 DNA reads TGTGCCAGCAGCCCCGAGCGAGACTCCTACGAGCAGTACGTC. The rearrangement joins TRBV4-1 to TRBJ2-7; D remains ambiguous. In germline, CDR1 is MGHRA, CDR2 YSYEKL. CDR3 length: 14 residues.